The 31 T cell receptor beta chains given below trace back to one sample, sequenced in a study of T cell responses to AZD1222 COVID-19 vaccine. Measured with immunoSEQ multiplex PCR; TCRdb has only the in-frame clones, and not every one. The table has 150,000 to 200,000 clones, approximately 92% seen once. This specimen consisted of peripheral blood, obtained on day 0 of AZD1222 vaccination. The receptors come from an adult in good health.

The chain has TRBV19 and TRBJ1-6, with unresolved D. V lost 6 bases and J lost 7, with 13 bases in between. The CDR3 contains 14 residues. Germline V lookup: CDR1 LNHDA, CDR2 SQIVND (reference sequence). CDR3 sequence: CASRPGLPNSPLHF. CDR3 nucleotide sequence: TGTGCCAGTAGACCCGGGCTCCCAAATTCACCCCTCCACTTT.

The chain has TRBV5-1 and TRBJ1-1, with D possibly TRBD1 on 5 matching bases. Trimming took off 4 bases at V and 1 base at J, with 11 bases between the two ends. This CDR3 has 14 residues. Germline V lookup: CDR1 SGHRS, CDR2 YFSETQ. As DNA, the CDR3 is TGCGCCAGCAGCCGTACGGGGGGGAACACTGAAGCTTTCTTT. This sequence encodes CASSRTGGNTEAFF.

This clone was found once. CDR3 region: CASIRTPGVDEKLFF. CDR3 in DNA: TGTGCCAGCATCCGAACCCCGGGAGTGGATGAAAAACTGTTTTTT. The J gene is TRBJ1-4, the V gene TRBV6-5, with D uncertain. The CDR3 totals 15 residues. Deletions cut 7 bases from V and 6 bases from J, with 18 bases between. Looked up from germline, CDR1 is MNHEY and CDR2 is SVGAGI.

The chain links TRBV9 to TRBJ1-4; weak D call: TRBD1 (5 bases). Looked up from germline, CDR1 is SGDLS and CDR2 is YYNGEE. The CDR3 sequence is 16 residues long. Deletions cut 1 base from V and 5 bases from J, with 15 bases between. CDR3 nucleotide sequence: TGTGCCAGCAGCGTATCACAGGACCTGAGAAATGAAAAACTGTTTTTT. Residues: CASSVSQDLRNEKLFF.

V gene TRBV5-1 combines with J gene TRBJ2-2; D possibly matches TRBD1 or TRBD2 (6 bases each). The length of the CDR3 is 16 residues. V gave up 4 bases and J gave up 3 bases, with 16 bases separating them. Germline V CDR1 and CDR2: SGHRS, YFSETQ. CDR3 nucleotides: TGCGCCAGCAGCCACAGGACAAGGGGGGACACCGGGGAGCTGTTTTTT. Protein product: CASSHRTRGDTGELFF.

This chain uses TRBV5-5 with TRBJ1-2; maybe TRBD1 (5 bases). Germline V lookup: CDR1 SGHKS, CDR2 YYEKEE (reference sequence). The CDR3 totals 12 residues. V shed 5 bases and J shed 3 bases, with 8 bases lying between them. The DNA of the CDR3 is TGTGCCAGCAGTTTAGGGGACTATGGCTACACCTTC. Translating it yields CASSLGDYGYTF.

Here the CDR3 reads CATSDVGQGRYEQYF. The DNA for the CDR3 is TGTGCCACCAGTGATGTGGGACAGGGGAGGTACGAGCAGTACTTC. The chain links TRBV24-1 to TRBJ2-7, with TRBD1 matching 10 bases. CDR1 and CDR2 (germline): KGHDR, SFDVKD. The CDR3 runs 15 residues. J lost 4 bases, V lost 3 bases, and 5 bases had no gene match.

The chain combines TRBV10-1 with TRBJ1-4; unclear D gene. The V and J ends lost 3 bases and 7 bases respectively, with 6 bases between them. Per germline, CDR1 WNHNN and CDR2 SYGVQD (reference sequence). There are 12 residues in the CDR3. In nucleotides, the CDR3 is TGCGCCAGCAGTGACAGCATTGAAAAACTGTTTTTT. The encoded protein is CASSDSIEKLFF.

The chain joins TRBV29-1 to TRBJ2-5; 10 bases line up with TRBD2. V lost 7 bases, J lost 4 bases, and 3 bases stayed unmatched. Germline loops: CDR1 SQVTM, CDR2 ANQGSEA. This CDR3 is built from 12 residues. The CDR3 nucleotides read TGCAGCGCTGGGACTAGCGCAGAGACCCAGTACTTC. This encodes CSAGTSAETQYF.

The chain has TRBV19 and TRBJ1-2, with a weak D call TRBD1 (6 bases). CDR1 LNHDA and CDR2 SQIVND come from the germline V gene (reference sequence). With 6 bases removed from V and 2 bases from J, the gap between germline ends came to 13 bases. This CDR3 spans 14 amino acids. The CDR3 spells CASRILTGNYGYTF. For the CDR3, the DNA is TGTGCCAGTAGGATCTTGACAGGCAACTATGGCTACACCTTC.

The chain recombines TRBV23-1 with TRBJ2-5; D unresolved. TRBV23-1 is an open reading frame whose function is uncertain. The CDR3 spans 17 residues. V lost 4 bases to trimming and J lost 1 base, with 19 bases between them. The CDR3 coding sequence is TGCGCCAGCAGTCCCGCGACGTCACGGCCACTCCAAGAGACCCAGTACTTC. Protein: CASSPATSRPLQETQYF.

The chain recombines TRBV7-9 with TRBJ2-3; 7 nucleotides line up with TRBD1. This CDR3 comprises 16 residues. Germline trimming cut 3 bases from V and 4 bases from J; bases unmatched to any gene: 10. Germline values: CDR1 SEHNR, CDR2 FQNEAQ (reference sequence). CDR3 sequence reads: CASSLPRQGMADTQYF. The DNA for the CDR3 is TGTGCCAGCAGCTTGCCGAGACAGGGAATGGCAGATACGCAGTATTTT.

There are a few counts of this clone. The chain is built from TRBV11-3 and TRBJ2-1; D is unclear. CDR1 and CDR2 (germline): SGHNT, YENEEA. This CDR3 has 13 residues. The V and J ends lost 0 bases and 10 bases respectively, with 10 bases between them. The CDR3 region is CASSLDLTAEQFF. DNA for the CDR3: TGTGCCAGCAGCTTAGATTTAACAGCGGAGCAGTTCTTC.

The V call is TRBV4-1, the J call TRBJ1-1; unclear D gene. Germline loops: CDR1 MGHRA, CDR2 YSYEKL. Trimming took off 4 bases at V and 1 base at J, with 13 bases between the two ends. The CDR3 is made up of 15 amino acids. CDR3 in amino acids: CASSPTSVQNTEAFF. DNA for the CDR3: TGCGCCAGCAGCCCCACCTCAGTACAGAACACTGAAGCTTTCTTT.

The genes are TRBV5-1 and TRBJ1-1, with unresolved D. The CDR3 contains 13 residues. V lost 4 bases and J 3 bases, leaving 10 bases between the germline ends. Germline CDR1 reads SGHRS; CDR2 reads YFSETQ. CDR3 coding DNA: TGCGCCAGCAGCACCGATGGAGACACTGAAGCTTTCTTT. Its protein product is CASSTDGDTEAFF.

The chain carries TRBV6-6 and TRBJ1-1, with TRBD1 identical over 10 bases. Germline lookup yields CDR1 MNHNY and CDR2 SVGAGI (reference sequence). The CDR3 totals 15 residues. J lost 2 bases, V lost 5 bases, and 5 bases had no gene match. The CDR3 region is CASSGQGGVNTEAFF. CDR3 bases: TGTGCCAGCAGTGGACAGGGGGGTGTCAACACTGAAGCTTTCTTT.

This chain connects TRBV11-3 to TRBJ2-1; 7 bases are shared with TRBD2. Germline assignment: CDR1 SGHNT and CDR2 YENEEA. There are 16 residues in the CDR3. V trimming: 5 bases; J trimming: 2 bases; junction bases outside the gene matches: 9. The CDR3 coding sequence is TGTGCCAGCAGCCCCTCCACGGGAGGACCCTACAATGAGCAGTTCTTC. Translated, it gives CASSPSTGGPYNEQFF.

The gene calls are TRBV7-6 and TRBJ2-2; perhaps TRBD1 as D (5 bases). The V end was cut by 5 bases, the J end by 7 bases, with 11 bases between. The germline gives CDR1 SGHVS, CDR2 FNYEAQ. The CDR3 length is 13 residues. The DNA of the CDR3 is TGTGCCAGCAGCGCCTCAGGGATCGGGGAGCTGTTTTTT. Translation gives CASSASGIGELFF.

The rearrangement uses TRBV6-2 or TRBV6-3 and TRBJ2-5; 14 positions agree with TRBD2. Losses at the gene ends were 2 bases for V and 0 bases for J; bases not matched to a gene: 2. The germline gives CDR1 MNHEY, CDR2 SVGEGT. This CDR3 has 17 residues. The CDR3 loop reads CASSYETSGRDQETQYF. The CDR3 DNA reads as TGTGCCAGCAGTTACGAGACTAGCGGGAGGGACCAAGAGACCCAGTACTTC.

The chain uses TRBV3-1 (or the pseudogene TRBV3-2) and TRBJ2-6, with 7 bases lining up with TRBD1. Germline CDR1 reads LGHDT; CDR2 reads YNNKEL (reference sequence). The trim removed 4 bases at V and 0 bases at J, leaving 6 bases unmatched. The CDR3 has 17 amino acids. CDR3 coding DNA: TGTGCCAGCAGCCCGGGACAGACCTTCTCTGGGGCCAACGTCCTGACTTTC. The encoded protein is CASSPGQTFSGANVLTF.

This clone was counted once. The chain uses TRBV13 and TRBJ1-1; the match to TRBD1 covers 9 bases. Germline V gene sequence: CDR1 PRHDT, CDR2 FYEKMQ (reference sequence). Trimming cost V 5 bases and J 4 bases; bases outside gene matches: 8. CDR3 size: 15 residues. This CDR3 is CASSPRTGERTEAFF. For the CDR3, the DNA is TGTGCCAGCAGCCCACGGACAGGGGAACGCACTGAAGCTTTCTTT. The full variable domain, its missing parts supplied by reference TRBV13 and TRBJ1-1, is AAGVIQSPRHLIKEKRETATLKCYPIPRHDTVYWYQQGPGQDPQFLISFYEKMQSDKGSIPDRFSAQQFSDYHSELNMSSLELGDSALYFCASSPRTGERTEAFFGQGTRLTVV.

V is TRBV6-5 and J is TRBJ2-1; TRBD2 matches at 9 bases. The CDR3 has 14 residues. J gave up 6 bases and V 8 bases, and 8 bases lay outside the gene matches. Germline assignment: CDR1 MNHEY and CDR2 SVGAGI. The CDR3 DNA follows: TGTGCCAGCTCAGGGGGTAGCGGGAGCAATGAGCAGTTCTTC. Its protein is CASSGGSGSNEQFF.

The chain joins TRBV27 to TRBJ1-2; D uncertain. This CDR3 is 13 amino acids long. V was trimmed by 2 bases and J by 3 bases, leaving 7 bases between them. Germline V gene lookup returns CDR1 MNHEY and CDR2 SMNVEV (reference sequence). CDR3 protein: CASSLGRDYGYTF. The CDR3 region has the DNA TGTGCCAGCAGTTTAGGACGGGACTATGGCTACACCTTC.

The V and J genes are TRBV27 and TRBJ1-4; D is ambiguous. V was shortened by 5 bases and J by 0 bases, with 16 bases between the two germline ends. CDR1 and CDR2 (germline): MNHEY, SMNVEV (reference sequence). CDR3 length: 17 residues. In nucleotides, the CDR3 is TGTGCCAGCAGTCCCCTCGGACTTATTGCAACTAATGAAAAACTGTTTTTT. This translates into CASSPLGLIATNEKLFF.

The chain combines TRBV7-9 with TRBJ1-1, with 12 bases fitting TRBD1. This CDR3 comprises 12 residues. J was trimmed by 11 bases and V by 6 bases; bases with no gene match: 4. Looked up from germline, CDR1 is SEHNR and CDR2 is FQNEAQ (reference sequence). In DNA form, the CDR3 reads TGTGCCAGCAGGGGACAGGGGGCATGGGCTTTCTTT. This translates into CASRGQGAWAFF.

The chain couples TRBV10-3 to TRBJ2-1; 8 nucleotides line up with TRBD2. The V segment lost 5 bases and the J segment 6 bases; nucleotides outside the gene matches: 9. This CDR3 comprises 15 residues. Germline V CDR1 and CDR2: ENHRY, SYGVKD. CDR3 region: CAISSSGRGINEQFF. The CDR3 coding sequence is TGTGCCATCAGTTCAAGCGGGAGAGGTATCAATGAGCAGTTCTTC.

Here the CDR3 reads CASYSQGLGETQYF. DNA for the CDR3: TGTGCCAGTTACTCCCAGGGGTTAGGGGAGACCCAGTACTTC. This rearrangement joins TRBV28 to TRBJ2-5; D may be TRBD1 (6 bases). CDR3 length: 14 amino acids. The V end was cut by 9 bases, the J end by 5 bases, with 19 bases between. Germline CDR1 is MDHEN and CDR2 is SYDVKM.

The rearrangement joins TRBV27 to TRBJ2-2; 12 bases are shared with TRBD2. The V segment lost 4 bases and the J segment 7 bases; nucleotides outside the gene matches: 7. CDR1 and CDR2 from the germline V gene are MNHEY and SMNVEV (reference sequence). This CDR3 is built from 16 residues. The DNA of the CDR3 is TGTGCCAGCAGTTCGAGACTAGCGGGAGAGCACGGGGAGCTGTTTTTT. This gives the protein CASSSRLAGEHGELFF.

The V call is TRBV7-9, the J call TRBJ2-6; D tentatively reads TRBD1 or TRBD2 (5 bases each). The length of the CDR3 is 15 residues. From germline, CDR1 is SEHNR and CDR2 FQNEAQ (reference sequence). The ends were cut back, 7 bases at V and 4 bases at J, with 14 bases in the middle. This CDR3 is CASNRQGPGANVLTF. The CDR3, as DNA: TGTGCCAGCAACCGTCAGGGACCCGGGGCCAACGTCCTGACTTTC.

The CDR3 reads CASSLTSREVPYEQYF. As DNA, the CDR3 is TGCGCCAGCAGCTTGACATCCCGGGAGGTCCCCTACGAGCAGTACTTC. The chain combines TRBV5-1 with TRBJ2-7; TRBD2 matches 7 bases. J was trimmed by 2 bases and V by 1 base; bases with no gene match: 9. The CDR3 runs to 16 residues. The germline V gene has CDR1 SGHRS and CDR2 YFSETQ.

The CDR3 coding sequence is TGTGCCAGCAGCTCCTCCCCTACCGGGGAGCTGTTTTTT. This sequence encodes CASSSSPTGELFF. The V call is TRBV5-4, the J call TRBJ2-2, with D unresolved. Trimming removed 3 bases from V and 5 bases from J, with 8 bases in between. CDR3 size: 13 residues. Per germline, CDR1 SGHNT and CDR2 YYREEE (reference sequence).